Sequencing of this T cell receptor beta chain was carried out in a study of T cell responses to AZD1222 COVID-19 vaccine. Some clones are missing from TCRdb's copy, which holds only in-frame ones; the method was immunoSEQ multiplex PCR. Of about 130,000 clones listed, about 93% are singletons. Trimming took off 3 bases at V and 7 bases at J, with 6 bases between the two ends. Germline V gene data show CDR1 as LNHDA and CDR2 as SQIVND (reference sequence). The CDR3 consists of 11 residues. Note on this clone: Its specificity is unknown.

Findings and caveats of the study: No repertoire was sampled before or during the peak T cell response, only after it. Distributed over spike, vaccine-associated CD4 TCRs predominated at 160-218 and 743-854.

The sequenced sample was peripheral blood, obtained on day 0 of AZD1222 vaccination. The source of this sequence is an adult in good health. The chain joins TRBV19 to TRBJ1-2, with unresolved D. CDR3 loop: CASSMDGGYTF. The CDR3 DNA reads TGTGCCAGTAGTATGGACGGTGGCTACACCTTC. The full variable domain, completed using reference TRBV19 and TRBJ1-2, is DGGITQSPKYLFRKEGQNVTLSCEQNLNHDAMYWYRQDPGQGLRLIYYSQIVNDFQKGDIAEGYSVSREKKESFPLTVTSAQKNPTAFYLCASSMDGGYTFGSGTRLTVV.